One sample yielded the 21 T cell receptor beta chains listed below, sequenced in a study of radiation and T cells in renal cell carcinoma. Regarding time point: baseline pretreatment blood. Treatment: 15 Gy SBRT to primary tumor, nephrectomy 4 weeks later. The repertoire was sequenced with immunoSEQ multiplex PCR; TCRdb's copy has only in-frame clones and lacks some. Of approximately 120,000 clones listed, 80% to 85% are singletons. The sequenced sample was blood, obtained from a patient whose treatment included radiotherapy and nephrectomy. These receptor sequences come from a woman aged 60-75 years with renal cell carcinoma.

This clone was counted once. The chain links TRBV29-1 to TRBJ2-2; D remains unclear. This CDR3 is 12 amino acids long. Germline CDR1 is SQVTM and CDR2 is ANQGSEA. Trimming removed 7 bases at V and 9 bases at J, with 15 bases between. The CDR3 protein is CSAMDLDRELFF. DNA for the CDR3: TGCAGCGCCATGGACCTCGACAGGGAGCTGTTTTTT.

The genes are TRBV5-4 and TRBJ2-5; 9 nucleotides align to TRBD1. V trimming: 4 bases; J trimming: 5 bases; junction bases outside the gene matches: 9. The CDR3 contains 15 residues. Germline CDR1 and CDR2: SGHNT and YYREEE (reference sequence). CDR3 residues: CASSNTGGRGETQYF. The CDR3 DNA sequence: TGTGCCAGCAGCAATACAGGGGGCAGGGGGGAGACCCAGTACTTC.

This clone appeared a single time. The chain carries TRBV5-4 and TRBJ2-5; 8 nucleotides match TRBD1. Unmatched junction bases numbered 0, after V lost 2 bases and J lost 0 bases. Germline values: CDR1 SGHNT, CDR2 YYREEE (reference sequence). The CDR3 has 14 amino acids. CDR3 sequence reads: CASSFRGHQETQYF. DNA of the CDR3: TGTGCCAGCAGCTTCAGGGGGCACCAAGAGACCCAGTACTTC.

The chain employs TRBV27 and TRBJ2-1; weak D call: TRBD2 (6 bases). CDR3 length equals 14 residues. Germline CDR1 and CDR2: MNHEY and SMNVEV (reference sequence). The ends were cut back, 3 bases at V and 5 bases at J, with 11 bases in the middle. The DNA of the CDR3 is TGTGCCAGCAGTTTTTGGGGGGAGAACAATGAGCAGTTCTTC. Its protein is CASSFWGENNEQFF.

The rearrangement joins TRBV7-3 to TRBJ2-1, with TRBD1 matching 8 bases. The CDR3 spans 16 residues. V gave up 5 bases and J gave up 0 bases; unmatched junction bases: 6. Germline lookup yields CDR1 SGHTA and CDR2 FQGTGA. The CDR3 nucleotides read TGTGCCAGCAGCCCGCAGGGGGCACTCTCCTACAATGAGCAGTTCTTC. It yields the protein CASSPQGALSYNEQFF.

The chain carries TRBV2 and TRBJ1-1; TRBD1 aligns across 10 bases. With V trimmed by 2 bases and J by 3 bases, 9 bases remained unmatched. Germline-derived CDR1 and CDR2 are SNHLY and FYNNEI. This CDR3 is built from 17 residues. The CDR3 DNA reads TGTGCCAGCAGTGAAAGGGGGACCGGGACAGGGGACACTGAAGCTTTCTTT. Translating it yields CASSERGTGTGDTEAFF.

The V gene is TRBV5-5, the J gene TRBJ2-5; perhaps D is TRBD1 or TRBD2 (6 bases each). The ends were cut back, 3 bases at V and 4 bases at J, with 19 bases in the middle. Germline CDR1 is SGHKS and CDR2 is YYEKEE (reference sequence). This CDR3 region has 16 residues. CDR3 sequence: CASSSLIGGLGETQYF. The CDR3 DNA reads as TGTGCCAGCAGCTCGTTGATAGGGGGGCTGGGAGAGACCCAGTACTTC. The entire variable domain, with the rest obtained from reference TRBV5-5 and TRBJ2-5, is as follows: DAGVTQSPTHLIKTRGQQVTLRCSPISGHKSVSWYQQVLGQGPQFIFQYYEKEERGRGNFPDRFSARQFPNYSSELNVNALLLGDSALYLCASSSLIGGLGETQYFGPGTRLLVL.

The CDR3 DNA is TGTGCCAGTAGAGGACAGGGGAACTATGGCTACACCTTC. Translated: CASRGQGNYGYTF. V and J are TRBV19 and TRBJ1-2, with 9 bases fitting TRBD1. The junction had 1 base not matched to a gene; V was cut back by 6 bases and J by 2 bases. Germline V CDR1 and CDR2: LNHDA, SQIVND (reference sequence). This CDR3 region has 13 residues.

This clone has just one count. The chain uses TRBV7-9 and TRBJ1-4; D uncertain. Per germline, CDR1 SEHNR and CDR2 FQNEAQ (reference sequence). The V end lost 4 bases, the J end lost 5 bases, and 14 bases lay between the germline ends. The CDR3 contains 15 residues. CDR3 coding DNA: TGTGCCAGCAGCTCTTCGACCGGGCCGAATGAAAAACTGTTTTTT. This codes for CASSSSTGPNEKLFF.

The V gene is TRBV15, the J gene TRBJ2-1; 8 nucleotides agree with TRBD2. CDR1 and CDR2 (germline): LNHNV, YYDKDF (reference sequence). V shed 1 base, J shed 6 bases, and the junction held 5 bases outside the gene matches. CDR3 length: 15 residues. The CDR3 is CATSRGAGVSNEQFF. CDR3 DNA: TGTGCCACCAGCAGAGGAGCGGGAGTCAGCAATGAGCAGTTCTTC.

J is TRBJ2-3 and V is TRBV15; D remains ambiguous. Trimming took 0 bases from V and 6 from J, leaving 7 bases between them. The CDR3 has 13 amino acids. Germline CDR1 reads LNHNV; CDR2 reads YYDKDF (reference sequence). CDR3 amino acids: CATSRDRMDTQYF. The CDR3 DNA reads TGTGCCACCAGCAGAGATAGGATGGATACGCAGTATTTT.

V is TRBV12-5 and J is TRBJ1-5; D gene ambiguous. This CDR3 has 14 residues. CDR1 and CDR2 from the germline V gene are LGHNT and FRNRAP. V was cut by 4 bases and J by 5 bases, with 12 bases left in between. The CDR3 nucleotides read TGTGCTAGTGGTTATGTAGGCTCAGATCAGCCCCAGCATTTT. Translating gives CASGYVGSDQPQHF.

The V call is TRBV6-5, the J call TRBJ1-2; 9 nucleotides line up with TRBD1. CDR3 length: 14 residues. Germline CDR1 and CDR2: MNHEY and SVGAGI. V lost 4 bases to trimming and J lost 7 bases; unmatched junction nucleotides: 7. The CDR3, as DNA: TGTGCCAGCAGTTGGATTACAGGGGGCGGTGGCTACACCTTC. This sequence encodes CASSWITGGGGYTF.

V and J are TRBV11-2 and TRBJ2-3, with D tentatively TRBD1 (6 bases). The germline gives CDR1 SGHAT, CDR2 FQNNGV. The length of the CDR3 is 12 residues. The germline V and J ends were trimmed by 11 bases and 2 bases, with 11 bases remaining between them. CDR3: CACTGITDTQYF. CDR3 nucleotide sequence: TGTGCCTGTACAGGGATCACAGATACGCAGTATTTT.

The chain has TRBV18 and TRBJ1-6; D is perhaps TRBD1 (5 bases). This CDR3 spans 17 amino acids. The V and J ends lost 3 bases and 0 bases respectively, with 12 bases between them. The germline V gene encodes CDR1 KGHSH and CDR2 LQKENI. CDR3 nucleotides: TGTGCCAGCTCACCCACAGGCCCGAGCTCCTATAATTCACCCCTCCACTTT. Its protein product is CASSPTGPSSYNSPLHF.

The chain uses TRBV11-3 and TRBJ1-1; unclear D gene. From germline, CDR1 is SGHNT and CDR2 YENEEA. The V gene lost 7 bases and the J gene lost 3 bases, with 9 bases spanning the gap. The CDR3 sequence is 12 residues long. CDR3 region: CASIRGYTEAFF. The CDR3 DNA follows: TGTGCCAGCATCCGCGGATACACTGAAGCTTTCTTT.

The rearrangement uses TRBV7-9 and TRBJ2-1; 13 bases align to TRBD2. V shed 5 bases and J 7 bases; nucleotides not matched to a gene: 5. The CDR3 length is 15 residues. Germline V lookup: CDR1 SEHNR, CDR2 FQNEAQ (reference sequence). The CDR3 here is CASSPGLAGWNEQFF. Written as DNA, the CDR3 is TGTGCCAGCAGCCCGGGACTAGCGGGGTGGAATGAGCAGTTCTTC.

The CDR3 DNA follows: TGTGCCAGCAGCGCCGGACAGGGCCCGGGGGAAAAACTGTTTTTT. Protein: CASSAGQGPGEKLFF. The chain employs TRBV9 and TRBJ1-4, with 8 bases aligning to TRBD1. The CDR3 consists of 15 residues. Germline assignment: CDR1 SGDLS and CDR2 YYNGEE. J was trimmed by 8 bases and V by 3 bases; bases with no gene match: 9.

The V call is TRBV21-1, the J call TRBJ1-5. TRBV21-1 is a listed pseudogene. This CDR3 is built from 19 residues. CDR3 nucleotide sequence: TGTGCCAGCAGCAAAGTCGGACCGACAAGAGGTTTTAGCAATCAGCCCCAGCATTTT. Translating it yields CASSKVGPTRGFSNQPQHF.

The chain employs TRBV5-4 and TRBJ2-1; D is tentatively TRBD1 or TRBD2 (5 bases each). Looked up from germline, CDR1 is SGHNT and CDR2 is YYREEE (reference sequence). V lost 9 bases to trimming and J lost 6 bases, with 13 bases between them. CDR3 length: 12 amino acids. The CDR3 loop reads CATSGRSNEQFF. The CDR3 DNA sequence: TGTGCCACGTCAGGGAGAAGCAATGAGCAGTTCTTC. The full variable domain, its missing parts supplied by reference TRBV5-4 and TRBJ2-1, is ETGVTQSPTHLIKTRGQQVTLRCSSQSGHNTVSWYQQALGQGPQFIFQYYREEENGRGNFPPRFSGLQFPNYSSELNVNALELDDSALYLCATSGRSNEQFFGPGTRLTVL.

This clone showed up just once. The chain uses TRBV19 and TRBJ1-2; weak D call: TRBD1 (5 bases). V shed 6 bases and J shed 4 bases, with 27 bases lying between them. CDR1 and CDR2 (germline): LNHDA, SQIVND (reference sequence). The CDR3 sequence is 18 residues long. CDR3 bases: TGTGCCAGTAGCGAGCAACCGACAGTTTCCGATCTCTTCTATGGCTACACCTTC. This sequence encodes CASSEQPTVSDLFYGYTF.